Following are 25 T cell receptor beta chains from one sample sequenced in a study of shared clonotypes between healthy human individuals. The protocol was immunoSEQ multiplex PCR, while the TCRdb copy is restricted to in-frame clones and leaves out a portion. The table includes around 1.5 million clones, 95% to 99% detected once. Sequenced input: naive CD4+ T cells sorted from blood. Noted subset: CD45RA+ positively selected. Receptors originate from a man aged 30-40 years in good health.

The chain carries TRBV4-2 and TRBJ2-7; D possibly corresponds to TRBD2 (6 bases). Germline CDR1 and CDR2: LGHNA and YNFKEQ. The CDR3 has 14 residues. V lost 5 bases and J lost 5, with 16 bases in between. The CDR3, as DNA: TGTGCCAGCAGCACCATAAAGGCGGGACACGAGCAGTACTTC. It yields the protein CASSTIKAGHEQYF.

The chain uses TRBV18 and TRBJ2-1, with TRBD2 identical over 7 bases. Germline CDR1 KGHSH, CDR2 LQKENI. This CDR3 has 15 residues. The junction had 6 bases not matched to a gene; V was cut back by 2 bases and J by 5 bases. The CDR3 DNA reads as TGTGCCAGCTCACCAGCGGGAGTACGGAACAATGAGCAGTTCTTC. This translates into CASSPAGVRNNEQFF.

The chain carries TRBV6-5 and TRBJ2-1; TRBD1 aligns across 8 bases. CDR1 and CDR2 from the germline V gene are MNHEY and SVGAGI. This CDR3 is 14 amino acids long. V dropped 6 bases and J dropped 2; count of bases not matched to a gene: 3. The CDR3 sequence: CASRPGQAYNEQFF. CDR3 coding DNA: TGTGCCAGCAGACCGGGACAGGCCTACAATGAGCAGTTCTTC.

The V gene is TRBV13, the J gene TRBJ2-1; D is unresolved. The CDR3 contains 12 residues. The ends were cut back, 3 bases at V and 10 bases at J, with 10 bases in the middle. Germline V gives CDR1 PRHDT, CDR2 FYEKMQ (reference sequence). CDR3 nucleotides: TGTGCCAGCAGCTTCGATTTTGGGGAGCAGTTCTTC. This translates into CASSFDFGEQFF.

Concerning this clone itself: Other DNA sequences from this sample encode an identical CDR3 as well. The chain has TRBV11-2 and TRBJ1-3; TRBD1 is a possible D gene (5 bases). With 5 bases removed from V and 4 bases from J, the gap between germline ends came to 9 bases. CDR3 length: 13 residues. Per the germline V gene, CDR1 is SGHAT and CDR2 is FQNNGV. The DNA of the CDR3 is TGTGCCAGCAGCAGGGGTTACGGAAACACCATATATTTT. Translated: CASSRGYGNTIYF.

The chain carries TRBV5-1 and TRBJ2-7; D is unresolved. With 1 base removed from V and 5 bases from J, the gap between germline ends came to 13 bases. The CDR3 runs 14 residues. Germline CDR1 is SGHRS and CDR2 is YFSETQ. In DNA form, the CDR3 reads TGCGCCAGCAGCTTGTCGTTGGGTTCTGACGAGCAGTACTTC. Residues: CASSLSLGSDEQYF.

The chain is built from TRBV5-1 and TRBJ2-2; 9 positions agree with TRBD2. Trimming removed 4 bases from V and 0 bases from J; junction bases left unmatched: 7. Looked up from germline, CDR1 is SGHRS and CDR2 is YFSETQ. The CDR3 consists of 17 residues. The CDR3 here is CASSPGLALANTGELFF. The CDR3, as DNA: TGCGCCAGCAGCCCAGGACTAGCGCTCGCGAACACCGGGGAGCTGTTTTTT. The variable domain in full, completed from reference TRBV5-1 and TRBJ2-2, reads KAGVTQTPRYLIKTRGQQVTLSCSPISGHRSVSWYQQTPGQGLQFLFEYFSETQRNKGNFPGRFSGRQFSNSRSEMNVSTLELGDSALYLCASSPGLALANTGELFFGEGSRLTVL.

This clone occurred once. The sample holds other DNA sequences that translate to the same CDR3. The V and J genes are TRBV15 and TRBJ1-1; 7 bases line up with TRBD1. The CDR3 runs to 14 residues. Losses at the gene ends were 6 bases for V and 1 base for J; bases not matched to a gene: 5. CDR1 and CDR2 from the germline V gene are LNHNV and YYDKDF (reference sequence). This CDR3 is CATSRDRRNTEAFF. The CDR3, as DNA: TGTGCCACCAGTAGGGACAGAAGGAACACTGAAGCTTTCTTT.

V usage is TRBV10-2 and J usage is TRBJ2-7; D tentatively fits TRBD1 or TRBD2 (5 bases each). The CDR3 loop spans 13 amino acids. Germline CDR1 is WSHSY and CDR2 is SAAADI. Trimming cost V 6 bases and J 2 bases, with 11 bases left between them. CDR3 sequence: CASSPGTPYEQYF. The CDR3 region has the DNA TGCGCCAGCAGCCCCGGGACCCCCTACGAGCAGTACTTC.

The rearrangement joins TRBV15 to TRBJ1-1; TRBD1 agrees at 7 bases. This CDR3 contains 14 residues. The germline V gene encodes CDR1 LNHNV and CDR2 YYDKDF (reference sequence). After removal of 0 bases from V and 5 bases from J, the junction contained 3 bases not matched to a gene. CDR3 bases: TGTGCCACCAGCAGAGACCCCAGGGGGACTGAAGCTTTCTTT. Its protein product is CATSRDPRGTEAFF.

V usage is TRBV18 and J usage is TRBJ2-1; D remains unclear. There are 13 residues in the CDR3. CDR1 and CDR2 (germline): KGHSH, LQKENI. Trimming removed 3 bases from V and 7 bases from J, with 10 bases in between. The CDR3 region is CASSPKAVNEQFF. CDR3 DNA: TGTGCCAGCTCACCCAAGGCGGTTAATGAGCAGTTCTTC.

V and J are TRBV19 and TRBJ1-1; D gene ambiguous. CDR1 is LNHDA and CDR2 is SQIVND in the germline V gene (reference sequence). This CDR3 has 16 residues. The V gene lost 1 base and the J gene lost 6 bases, with 18 bases spanning the gap. The CDR3 nucleotides read TGTGCCAGTAGTATAGTGTCTGTGGGAGATAGGCCTGAAGCTTTCTTT. As protein: CASSIVSVGDRPEAFF.

The J gene is TRBJ2-5, the V gene TRBV6-4; D unresolved. The CDR3 runs 12 residues. Germline V gene sequence: CDR1 MRHNA, CDR2 SNTAGT. Trimming removed 9 bases at V and 3 bases at J, with 11 bases between. The DNA for the CDR3 is TGTGCCAGTTCCAGAGCCAAAGAGACCCAGTACTTC. Its protein product is CASSRAKETQYF.

The V gene is TRBV7-9, the J gene TRBJ2-7, with D uncertain. V lost 1 base, J lost 3 bases, and 13 bases lay in between. This CDR3 contains 15 residues. The germline V gene encodes CDR1 SEHNR and CDR2 FQNEAQ (reference sequence). The CDR3 loop is CASSLGDLPLYEQYF. The DNA for the CDR3 is TGTGCCAGCAGCTTAGGAGACTTGCCTCTCTACGAGCAGTACTTC.

The chain combines TRBV7-7 with TRBJ2-2, with 11 bases fitting TRBD1. CDR1 is SSHAT, CDR2 FNYEAQ, per germline (reference sequence). The length of the CDR3 is 17 residues. V lost 2 bases and J lost 6; bases outside the gene matches: 8. The CDR3, as DNA: TGTGCCAGCAGCTTAAATCCCGGGACAGGGGGTTCCGGGGAGCTGTTTTTT. This translates into CASSLNPGTGGSGELFF.

The V call is TRBV27, the J call TRBJ2-7; D is unresolved. Germline CDR1 reads MNHEY; CDR2 reads SMNVEV (reference sequence). The V end was cut by 3 bases, the J end by 7 bases, with 19 bases between. The CDR3 sequence is 15 residues long. CDR3 amino acids: CASSFLSRLGREQYF. CDR3 nucleotides: TGTGCCAGCAGTTTCCTATCAAGGTTAGGCAGGGAGCAGTACTTC.

This clone has only one observation. The gene calls are TRBV19 and TRBJ2-2; TRBD2 agrees at 13 bases. The CDR3 is 18 amino acids. Germline loops: CDR1 LNHDA, CDR2 SQIVND (reference sequence). Trimming removed 4 bases from V and 4 bases from J; junction bases left unmatched: 9. The CDR3 region has the DNA TGTGCCAGTAGTACGCGGACTAGCGGGAGACGGCTCACCGGGGAGCTGTTTTTT. It specifies CASSTRTSGRRLTGELFF.

This clone was recorded only once. The junction differs from germline at one of its ends, possibly a read error. This sample includes further DNA sequences coding for the same CDR3. The CDR3 reads CASSIRLAGGNNEQFF. The CDR3 DNA follows: TGTGCCAGTAGTATCCGACTAGCGGGAGGCAACAATGAGCAATTCTTC. The chain combines TRBV19 with TRBJ2-1; 13 nucleotides agree with TRBD2. In germline, CDR1 is LNHDA, CDR2 SQIVND (reference sequence). This CDR3 spans 16 amino acids.

The CDR3 protein is CASSLLAENTEAFF. As DNA, the CDR3 is TGCGCCAGCAGCTTGTTAGCAGAGAACACTGAAGCTTTCTTT. The chain employs TRBV5-1 and TRBJ1-1; no clear D gene. Per germline, CDR1 SGHRS and CDR2 YFSETQ. V dropped 1 base and J dropped 1 base, with 8 bases sitting between them. This CDR3 comprises 14 residues.

The CDR3 nucleotides are TGTGCCAGCAGCCGAGGGACTAGCGGGAGTAGTGGCTACGAGCAGTACTTC. It is translated as CASSRGTSGSSGYEQYF. V is TRBV7-6 and J is TRBJ2-7, with TRBD2 matching 14 bases. Germline V lookup: CDR1 SGHVS, CDR2 FNYEAQ. J lost 3 bases, V lost 5 bases, and 9 bases had no gene match. The CDR3 contains 17 residues.

The chain joins TRBV11-2 to TRBJ2-5, with a tentative D call TRBD1 (5 bases). Germline V gene lookup returns CDR1 SGHAT and CDR2 FQNNGV. Trimming took 1 base from V and 5 from J, leaving 8 bases between them. The CDR3 spans 13 residues. In DNA, the CDR3 is TGTGCCAGCAGCTTAGGGGGCATGGAGACCCAGTACTTC. As protein: CASSLGGMETQYF.

The J gene is TRBJ2-5, the V gene TRBV5-5; D may correspond to TRBD1 or TRBD2 (6 bases each). Germline-derived CDR1 and CDR2 are SGHKS and YYEKEE (reference sequence). V was pared by 2 bases and J by 5 bases, with 13 bases between. The CDR3 has 14 residues. Written as DNA, the CDR3 is TGTGCCAGCAGCTTTTTACAGGGAGGTGAGACCCAGTACTTC. Translating it yields CASSFLQGGETQYF.

The chain links TRBV7-2 to TRBJ2-4; D is uncertain. This CDR3 is 14 amino acids long. Trimming left V 4 bases short and J 0 bases short, with 7 bases between. CDR1 and CDR2 from the germline V gene are SGHTA and FQGNSA. The CDR3 is CASSSSLAKNIQYF. CDR3 DNA sequence: TGTGCCAGCAGCTCCAGCCTAGCCAAAAACATTCAGTACTTC.

V is TRBV14 and J is TRBJ1-2, with 10 bases aligning to TRBD1. Germline V gives CDR1 SGHDN, CDR2 FVKESK. The CDR3 extends over 15 amino acids. V lost 6 bases and J lost 3; bases outside the gene matches: 7. The DNA for the CDR3 is TGTGCCAGCAGTCTTGGACAGGGGGGCTACTATGGCTACACCTTC. Translating it yields CASSLGQGGYYGYTF.

For the CDR3, the DNA is TGTGCCAGCAGTTTTAAGCCCCCTAGGGGTGAGCAGTTCTTC. Protein sequence: CASSFKPPRGEQFF. The gene calls are TRBV28 and TRBJ2-1; a possible D gene is TRBD1 (5 bases). The CDR3 is 14 amino acids. The V gene lost 3 bases and the J gene lost 9 bases, with 15 bases spanning the gap. In germline, CDR1 is MDHEN, CDR2 SYDVKM.